Sequencing of this T cell receptor (beta chain) was carried out in a study of T cell repertoires in cytomegalovirus infection. Study in general: Matching HLA type and CMV infection were both indicated by public TCR beta signatures.

Regarding the study as a whole: CMV-specific HLA-C-restricted TCR beta clonotypes dominated the ex vivo response.

Germline V CDR1 and CDR2: DFQATT, SNEGSKA (reference sequence). V was pared by 6 bases and J by 9 bases, with 12 bases between. There are 11 residues in the CDR3. MiXCR, applied by TCRdb to the reads, yields one record per CDR3 protein. This table holds 350,000 to 550,000 distinct CDR3 sequences, about 33% found once. This clonotype was recorded many times. Its antigen is not known. The V and J genes are TRBV20-1 and TRBJ2-1; the D gene is possibly TRBD2 (6 bases). The sequencing input was PBMCs. This clonotype was sampled from a human donor in good health (CMV status not recorded). Some clones in this sample may be carry-over from other donors' samples. CDR3 protein: CSAKRATEQFF. CDR3 DNA sequence: TGCAGTGCCAAGCGGGCCACTGAGCAGTTCTTC.